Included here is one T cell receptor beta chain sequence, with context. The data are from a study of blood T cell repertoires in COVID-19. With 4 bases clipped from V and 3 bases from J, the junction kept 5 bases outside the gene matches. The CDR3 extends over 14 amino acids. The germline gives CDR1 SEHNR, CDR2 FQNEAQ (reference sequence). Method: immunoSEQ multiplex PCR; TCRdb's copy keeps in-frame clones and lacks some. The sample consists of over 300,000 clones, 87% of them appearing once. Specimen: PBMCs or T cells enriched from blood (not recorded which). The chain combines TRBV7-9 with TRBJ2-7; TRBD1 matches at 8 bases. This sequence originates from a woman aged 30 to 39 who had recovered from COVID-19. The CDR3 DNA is TGTGCCAGCAGCTCTCCGGGACAGGACTACGAGCAGTACTTC. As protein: CASSSPGQDYEQYF.